This TCR beta chain was identified during a study of response to subunit inactivated influenza vaccine. Study-wide points: Authors suggested that a seasonal influenza vaccination recruits few new T cells each time.

MiXCR was run by TCRdb on the RT-PCR reads, yielding one entry per CDR3 protein. There are some 550,000 distinct CDR3 sequences in the sample; roughly 25% occur only once, and 2.5% to 3% lies in the top ten. The CDR3 is made up of 14 amino acids. V lost 2 bases and J 5 bases, leaving 9 bases between the germline ends. Looked up from germline, CDR1 is MNHEY and CDR2 is SVGAGI. In its sample, this clonotype was seen many times. Its antigen is unknown. The sample also formed part of further work on T cells expressing NK-cell markers. From that paper: Beta-chain TCR cDNA was generated via 5'RACE template switching with UMIs. CD3+CD56+NKG2C+, CD3+CD56+NKG2C- and CD3+CD56-NKG2C+ T cells, once sorted, supplied the TCR beta repertoires.

The rearrangement uses TRBV6-5 and TRBJ1-4, with D perhaps matching TRBD1 (5 bases). The clonotype comes from a man aged 50 to 59 who received an inactivated influenza vaccine. This specimen was CD4+ T cells sorted from PBMCs, taken less than 13 days after vaccination. The CDR3 here is CASSYMGGNEKLFF. For the CDR3, the DNA is TGTGCCAGCAGTTACATGGGGGGGAATGAAAAACTGTTTTTT.